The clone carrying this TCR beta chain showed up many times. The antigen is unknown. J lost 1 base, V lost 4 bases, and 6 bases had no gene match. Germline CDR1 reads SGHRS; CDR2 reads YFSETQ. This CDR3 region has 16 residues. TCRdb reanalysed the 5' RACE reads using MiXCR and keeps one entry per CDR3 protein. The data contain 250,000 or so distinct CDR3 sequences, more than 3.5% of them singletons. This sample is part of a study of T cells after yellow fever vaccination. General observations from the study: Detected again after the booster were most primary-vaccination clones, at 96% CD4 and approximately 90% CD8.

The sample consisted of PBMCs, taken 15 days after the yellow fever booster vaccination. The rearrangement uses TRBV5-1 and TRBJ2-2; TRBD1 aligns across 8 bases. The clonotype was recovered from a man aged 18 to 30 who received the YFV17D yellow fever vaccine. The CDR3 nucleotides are TGCGCCAGCAGCCTCGACAGGGGCCAGAACACCGGGGAGCTGTTTTTT. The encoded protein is CASSLDRGQNTGELFF. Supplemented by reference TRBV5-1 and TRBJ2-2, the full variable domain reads KAGVTQTPRYLIKTRGQQVTLSCSPISGHRSVSWYQQTPGQGLQFLFEYFSETQRNKGNFPGRFSGRQFSNSRSEMNVSTLELGDSALYLCASSLDRGQNTGELFFGEGSRLTVL.